This T cell receptor beta chain was sequenced during a study of cytomegalovirus exposure and HLA in healthy donors. This CDR3 is built from 15 residues. Germline-derived CDR1 and CDR2 are SGHTA and FQGTGA. V lost 1 base, J lost 7 bases, and 11 bases lay in between. Overall study findings and caveats: In most subjects, TCR beta sequences reportedly gave accurate predictions of HLA-A and HLA-B alleles.

Vbeta (60) and Jbeta (13) primers were used in the PCR. In the source study's methods: Per a later analysis, the number of unique TCR beta chains was 75 million to 90 million, of which 9 million to 14 million were shared. Only in-frame clones appear in the TCRdb table, and some are missing; sequencing was by immunoSEQ multiplex PCR. V, J and clone size were drawn from that table, and D and trimming were deduced from the DNA. The table has about 87,000 clones, roughly 8.2% seen once; the top ten hold approximately 2.5%. Concerning this clone: Its antigen is still unknown.

The rearrangement links TRBV7-3 to TRBJ1-6; tentatively, D is TRBD1 (6 bases). The origin of this receptor is a man in his forties or fifties in good health and CMV-seronegative. The source material was PBMCs. This CDR3 reads CASSLNPTGNSPLHF. CDR3 nucleotides: TGTGCCAGCAGCTTAAACCCAACAGGGAATTCACCCCTCCACTTT.